One and the same sample provided the 32 T cell receptor beta chains below, sequenced in a study of T cell clonotyping in hematopoietic cell transplantation. The protocol was immunoSEQ multiplex PCR, while the TCRdb copy is restricted to in-frame clones and leaves out a portion. The sample yields roughly 9,300 clones, 80% to 90% seen once. The sample here was PBMCs, taken 180 days after allogeneic stem cell transplant. The receptors here all came from a human patient who had an allogeneic stem cell transplant, so the T cells may come from the graft donor. The donor label of this sample is uncertain. Some clones in this sample may be carry-over from other donors' samples.

This sequence joins TRBV6-1 and TRBJ2-2; no clear D gene. CDR3 length: 14 amino acids. CDR1 MNHNS and CDR2 SASEGT come from the germline V gene. V was shortened by 0 bases and J by 4 bases, with 6 bases between the two germline ends. In nucleotides, the CDR3 is TGTGCCAGCAGTGAAGCGCCGCTCACCGGGGAGCTGTTTTTT. Amino acid sequence: CASSEAPLTGELFF.

The V gene is TRBV2, the J gene TRBJ2-5; maybe TRBD1 (7 bases). CDR1 and CDR2 (germline): SNHLY, FYNNEI. Trimming took 10 bases from V and 11 from J, leaving 29 bases between them. This CDR3 has 15 residues. DNA for the CDR3: TGTGCCACCACGCTGGAGGGACAGTACACACAGGGGCAGTACTTC. As protein: CATTLEGQYTQGQYF. Full variable domain (remainder filled in from reference TRBV2 and TRBJ2-5): EPEVTQTPSHQVTQMGQEVILRCVPISNHLYFYWYRQILGQKVEFLVSFYNNEISEKSEIFDDQFSVERPDGSNFTLKIRSTKLEDSAMYFCATTLEGQYTQGQYFGPGTRLLVL.

Comments on this clone: Germline and junction disagree at one end, which may indicate a read error. This sequence joins TRBV7-9 and TRBJ2-3; 10 bases align to TRBD2. Germline V gene sequence: CDR1 SEHNR, CDR2 FQNEAQ (reference sequence). This CDR3 contains 13 residues. The CDR3 loop reads CASSLEGASGGHF. The CDR3 DNA follows: TGTGCCAGCAGCTTAGAAGGGGCTAGCGGGGGACATTTT.

The chain couples TRBV7-9 to TRBJ1-4; the match to TRBD1 covers 7 bases. CDR3 length equals 15 residues. V dropped 5 bases and J dropped 4; count of bases not matched to a gene: 7. Germline V gene data show CDR1 as SEHNR and CDR2 as FQNEAQ (reference sequence). The CDR3 DNA is TGTGCCAGCAGCCCGGGGGACAGCCGTAATGAAAAACTGTTTTTT. This sequence encodes CASSPGDSRNEKLFF.

The chain combines TRBV7-9 with TRBJ1-2, with 8 bases fitting TRBD1. The CDR3 spans 14 residues. V was pared by 5 bases and J by 8 bases, with 10 bases of the junction left unmatched. Germline values: CDR1 SEHNR, CDR2 FQNEAQ (reference sequence). CDR3 DNA sequence: TGTGCCAGCAGCCCAGGGGAGACAGGGGAGGGCTACACCTTC. Translation gives CASSPGETGEGYTF.

The rearrangement links TRBV19 to TRBJ2-7; D tentatively reads TRBD1 or TRBD2 (6 bases each). The germline gives CDR1 LNHDA, CDR2 SQIVND (reference sequence). Trimming took off 0 bases at V and 1 base at J, with 10 bases between the two ends. This CDR3 contains 15 residues. This CDR3 reads CASSIDGGGSYEQYF. Written as DNA, the CDR3 is TGTGCCAGTAGTATAGACGGAGGGGGGTCCTACGAGCAGTACTTC.

The chain couples TRBV30 to TRBJ1-6; 10 bases match TRBD1. V lost 5 bases and J lost 14; bases outside the gene matches: 9. There are 13 residues in the CDR3. The V gene's germline CDR1 is GTSNPN and CDR2 SVGIG (reference sequence). The CDR3 nucleotides are TGTGCCTGGTGCCGACAGGGGGCGCGGGCCCTCCACTTT. Residues: CAWCRQGARALHF.

The chain has TRBV5-4 and TRBJ1-6; 7 nucleotides match TRBD1. Germline-derived CDR1 and CDR2 are SGHNT and YYREEE (reference sequence). The CDR3 spans 14 residues. V lost 9 bases to trimming and J lost 6 bases; unmatched junction nucleotides: 9. The CDR3 coding sequence is TGTGCCATGCGACCGGGACAGACTAATTCACCCCTCCACTTT. Residues: CAMRPGQTNSPLHF.

The V and J genes are TRBV6-1 and TRBJ1-1; TRBD1 might be the D (6 bases). The CDR3 totals 14 residues. Trimming stripped 5 bases from V and 1 base from J, with 11 bases between. The V gene's germline CDR1 is MNHNS and CDR2 SASEGT. CDR3 protein: CASSLSRGNTEAFF. The CDR3 nucleotides are TGTGCCAGCAGTCTCAGCAGGGGGAACACTGAAGCTTTCTTT.

The rearrangement links TRBV6-6 to TRBJ2-2; possibly TRBD2 for D (5 bases). The V gene's germline CDR1 is MNHNY and CDR2 SVGAGI (reference sequence). The CDR3 is 15 amino acids. Trimming shortened V by 10 bases and J by 0 bases, and 15 bases separated the two germline ends. The CDR3 loop is CAIRTGMANTGELFF. CDR3 DNA sequence: TGTGCCATCAGGACGGGGATGGCGAACACCGGGGAGCTGTTTTTT.

DNA for the CDR3: TGTGCCAGCAGCTTCAGTGGACGCCGGTTCGGAGCTTTCTTT. As protein: CASSFSGRRFGAFF. V and J are TRBV7-2 and TRBJ1-1; D is uncertain. Trimming took 3 bases from V and 10 from J, leaving 18 bases between them. From germline, CDR1 is SGHTA and CDR2 FQGNSA. The CDR3 runs 14 residues.

The CDR3 DNA sequence: TGTGCCAGCAGTTCCTACCTGTCGAACACCGGGGAGCTGTTTTTT. Its translation: CASSSYLSNTGELFF. The chain combines TRBV28 with TRBJ2-2, with D unresolved. The CDR3 is made up of 15 amino acids. Germline values: CDR1 MDHEN, CDR2 SYDVKM. V was pared by 4 bases and J by 0 bases, with 9 bases between. The complete variable domain, with remaining parts taken from reference TRBV28 and TRBJ2-2, reads DVKVTQSSRYLVKRTGEKVFLECVQDMDHENMFWYRQDPGLGLRLIYFSYDVKMKEKGDIPEGYSVSREKKERFSLILESASTNQTSMYLCASSSYLSNTGELFFGEGSRLTVL.

This chain connects TRBV5-6 to TRBJ2-7; D possibly matches TRBD1 or TRBD2 (6 bases each). Deletions cut 1 base from V and 4 bases from J, with 12 bases between. This CDR3 has 14 amino acids. In germline, CDR1 is SGHDT, CDR2 YYEEEE. CDR3 DNA sequence: TGTGCCAGCAGCTTGTGGGGGGCGCGATACGAGCAGTACTTC. Amino acid sequence: CASSLWGARYEQYF.

A few counts support this clone. The J gene is TRBJ1-6, the V gene TRBV19; 7 nucleotides line up with TRBD1. V lost 4 bases to trimming and J lost 7 bases; unmatched junction nucleotides: 13. The CDR3 is 17 residues long. Germline V CDR1 and CDR2: LNHDA, SQIVND (reference sequence). DNA of the CDR3: TGTGCCAGTAGTAGGGACAGCATCACTGGGGGGAATTCACCCCTCCACTTT. Translation gives CASSRDSITGGNSPLHF.

This chain connects TRBV2 to TRBJ2-3; D ambiguous. Trimming took 3 bases from V and 3 from J, leaving 7 bases between them. Looked up from germline, CDR1 is SNHLY and CDR2 is FYNNEI. The CDR3 runs to 13 residues. Written as DNA, the CDR3 is TGTGCCAGCAGTGATGGGCAAACAGATACGCAGTATTTT. It is translated as CASSDGQTDTQYF.

The table lists this clone with a count of one. This chain connects TRBV30 to TRBJ2-7, with D hard to call. This CDR3 spans 11 amino acids. With 3 bases removed from V and 3 bases from J, the gap between germline ends came to 6 bases. CDR1 and CDR2 from the germline V gene are GTSNPN and SVGIG (reference sequence). The CDR3 reads CAWSEYYEQYF. As DNA, the CDR3 is TGTGCCTGGAGCGAATACTACGAGCAGTACTTC.

This sequence joins TRBV7-2 and TRBJ2-1; D is undetermined. The CDR3 loop spans 14 amino acids. Looked up from germline, CDR1 is SGHTA and CDR2 is FQGNSA. V dropped 3 bases and J dropped 3 bases, with 9 bases sitting between them. The CDR3 region is CASSFPKGYNEQFF. CDR3 nucleotides: TGTGCCAGCAGCTTCCCTAAGGGCTACAATGAGCAGTTCTTC.

This clone was observed a few times. V is TRBV28 and J is TRBJ2-7, with TRBD2 identical over 10 bases. The junction had 5 bases not matched to a gene; V was cut back by 2 bases and J by 4 bases. CDR3 length: 15 residues. The V gene's germline CDR1 is MDHEN and CDR2 SYDVKM. The CDR3 sequence: CASSLQLAGSYEQYF. In DNA form, the CDR3 reads TGTGCCAGCAGTTTACAACTAGCGGGGTCATACGAGCAGTACTTC.

This clone has more than one count but fewer than ten. V usage is TRBV7-7 and J usage is TRBJ2-1; D call uncertain. From germline, CDR1 is SSHAT and CDR2 FNYEAQ (reference sequence). CDR3 length equals 15 residues. V was clipped by 1 base and J by 0 bases, with 7 bases between them. CDR3 in DNA: TGTGCCAGCAGCTTAGACGTCCTCTCCTACAATGAGCAGTTCTTC. Protein product: CASSLDVLSYNEQFF.

The CDR3 DNA sequence: TGCAGCGTTGAAGAGCCCCTACGAAACTATGGCTACACCTTC. As protein: CSVEEPLRNYGYTF. This chain joins TRBV29-1 and TRBJ1-2; D unresolved. Germline V CDR1 and CDR2: SQVTM, ANQGSEA. V was pared by 0 bases and J by 2 bases, with 10 bases between. The CDR3 has 14 amino acids.

V gene TRBV19 combines with J gene TRBJ1-1; TRBD1 matches at 7 bases. The CDR3 loop spans 17 amino acids. The V segment lost 10 bases and the J segment 5 bases; nucleotides outside the gene matches: 22. The germline V gene has CDR1 LNHDA and CDR2 SQIVND (reference sequence). CDR3 amino acids: CATASRSDRVFSTEAFF. CDR3 nucleotide sequence: TGTGCCACCGCAAGTCGTAGTGACAGGGTATTTTCGACTGAAGCTTTCTTT.

This sequence joins TRBV7-2 and TRBJ2-3; D may be TRBD1 or TRBD2 (5 bases each). The ends were cut back, 3 bases at V and 0 bases at J, with 10 bases in the middle. Germline assignment: CDR1 SGHTA and CDR2 FQGNSA. This CDR3 has 15 amino acids. CDR3 DNA sequence: TGTGCCAGCAGCTTTGGGGGACCTAGCACAGATACGCAGTATTTT. The encoded protein is CASSFGGPSTDTQYF.

This clone showed up just a few times. The chain links TRBV13 to TRBJ2-5; D is tentatively TRBD1 or TRBD2 (5 bases each). The CDR3 has 16 amino acids. Germline V gene data show CDR1 as PRHDT and CDR2 as FYEKMQ (reference sequence). Deletions cut 1 base from V and 1 base from J, with 13 bases between. The CDR3 DNA reads as TGTGCCAGCAGCTTAGATGGGGGAAGTTTCCAAGAGACCCAGTACTTC. Protein product: CASSLDGGSFQETQYF.

The chain joins TRBV4-1 to TRBJ2-5; TRBD2 might be the D (6 bases). Germline V lookup: CDR1 MGHRA, CDR2 YSYEKL. The V end was cut by 2 bases, the J end by 2 bases, with 15 bases between. This CDR3 contains 16 residues. Here the CDR3 DNA reads TGCGCCAGCAGCCAACCCGGGACTTTCCCTCAAGAGACCCAGTACTTC. Translated: CASSQPGTFPQETQYF.

The chain uses TRBV7-9 and TRBJ1-1; D might be TRBD1 (6 bases). V gave up 1 base and J gave up 7 bases, with 10 bases separating them. The CDR3 consists of 13 residues. Germline V lookup: CDR1 SEHNR, CDR2 FQNEAQ (reference sequence). CDR3 in amino acids: CASSLGQGNEAFF. The CDR3 nucleotides read TGTGCCAGCAGCTTAGGTCAGGGGAATGAAGCTTTCTTT.

The V and J genes are TRBV5-1 and TRBJ1-1; no definite D call. The CDR3 has 13 amino acids. Trimming shortened V by 2 bases and J by 2 bases, and 7 bases separated the two germline ends. Germline lookup yields CDR1 SGHRS and CDR2 YFSETQ. Here the CDR3 reads CASSFTLNTEAFF. The CDR3 bases are TGCGCCAGCAGCTTTACGCTCAACACTGAAGCTTTCTTT.

Only one count was recorded for this clone. The chain uses TRBV19 and TRBJ1-5; D uncertain. This CDR3 is built from 16 residues. Per the germline V gene, CDR1 is LNHDA and CDR2 is SQIVND (reference sequence). V was shortened by 3 bases and J by 0 bases, with 12 bases between the two germline ends. This CDR3 is CASSIGRLNSNQPQHF. Here the CDR3 DNA reads TGTGCCAGTAGTATTGGCCGACTGAATAGCAATCAGCCCCAGCATTTT.

The chain has TRBV10-3 and TRBJ1-1, with a weak D call TRBD1 (6 bases). The CDR3 is 15 residues long. V lost 6 bases to trimming and J lost 2 bases, with 16 bases between them. The germline gives CDR1 ENHRY, CDR2 SYGVKD. Written as DNA, the CDR3 is TGTGCCATCAGCGAGGGAGACAGGACCAACACTGAAGCTTTCTTT. Translated: CAISEGDRTNTEAFF.

This clone showed up just once. J is TRBJ2-2 and V is TRBV29-1; D remains ambiguous. The CDR3 sequence is 11 residues long. Germline loops: CDR1 SQVTM, CDR2 ANQGSEA. V dropped 7 bases and J dropped 4 bases, with 7 bases sitting between them. As DNA, the CDR3 is TGCAGCGGAAAGGGCACCGGGGAGCTGTTTTTT. The encoded protein is CSGKGTGELFF.

The chain links TRBV10-3 to TRBJ2-3; a weak D match, TRBD1 (6 bases). Deletions cut 2 bases from V and 0 bases from J, with 9 bases between. The CDR3 is 15 amino acids. The germline gives CDR1 ENHRY, CDR2 SYGVKD. CDR3 nucleotides: TGTGCCATCAGTGAGGGCCAGGGGAGCACAGATACGCAGTATTTT. Its protein is CAISEGQGSTDTQYF.

The V gene is TRBV28, the J gene TRBJ1-4; D is unresolved. V lost 3 bases, J lost 6 bases, and 14 bases lay in between. Germline CDR1 reads MDHEN; CDR2 reads SYDVKM. The CDR3 covers 15 residues. DNA of the CDR3: TGTGCCAGCAGTTTTGGGCCCCGAGGGCATGAAAAACTGTTTTTT. Its protein product is CASSFGPRGHEKLFF.

The chain employs TRBV6-1 and TRBJ2-7; TRBD1 is a possible D gene (5 bases). V lost 1 base to trimming and J lost 3 bases, with 13 bases between them. Germline V gives CDR1 MNHNS, CDR2 SASEGT. The CDR3 extends over 15 amino acids. The CDR3 DNA reads as TGTGCCAGCAGTGAAGGAGCCAGGGTGGACTACGAGCAGTACTTC. It specifies CASSEGARVDYEQYF.